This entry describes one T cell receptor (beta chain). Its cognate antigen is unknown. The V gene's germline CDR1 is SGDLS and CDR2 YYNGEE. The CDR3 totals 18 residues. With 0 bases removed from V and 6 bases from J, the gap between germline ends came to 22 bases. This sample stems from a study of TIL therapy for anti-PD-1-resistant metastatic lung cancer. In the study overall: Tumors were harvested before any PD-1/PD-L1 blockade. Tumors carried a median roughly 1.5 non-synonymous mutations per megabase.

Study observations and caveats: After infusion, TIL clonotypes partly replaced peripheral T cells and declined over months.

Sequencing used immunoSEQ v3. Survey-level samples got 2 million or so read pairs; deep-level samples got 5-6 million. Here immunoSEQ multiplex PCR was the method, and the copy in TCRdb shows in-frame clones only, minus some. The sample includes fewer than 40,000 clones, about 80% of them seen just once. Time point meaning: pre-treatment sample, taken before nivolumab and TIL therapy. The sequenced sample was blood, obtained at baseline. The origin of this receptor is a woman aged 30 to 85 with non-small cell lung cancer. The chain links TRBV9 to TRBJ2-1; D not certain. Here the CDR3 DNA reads TGTGCCAGCAGCGTAGCTGACCCCAGAGCCTTGAATGGCAATGAGCAGTTCTTC. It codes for CASSVADPRALNGNEQFF. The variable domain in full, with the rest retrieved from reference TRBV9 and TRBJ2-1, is DSGVTQTPKHLITATGQRVTLRCSPRSGDLSVYWYQQSLDQGLQFLIQYYNGEERAKGNILERFSAQQFPDLHSELNLSSLELGDSALYFCASSVADPRALNGNEQFFGPGTRLTVL.